The 30 T cell receptor beta chains in this list originate from one sample, sequenced in a study of blood T cell repertoires in COVID-19. The repertoire was sequenced with immunoSEQ multiplex PCR; TCRdb's copy has only in-frame clones and lacks some. The sample records tens of thousands of clones, about 86% being singletons. Sequenced input: peripheral blood. These receptors all come from a man aged 45-65 years in a cohort sampled during active COVID-19.

The chain is built from TRBV18 and TRBJ2-1; no clear D gene. V dropped 2 bases and J dropped 10 bases, with 18 bases sitting between them. Germline assignment: CDR1 KGHSH and CDR2 LQKENI. The CDR3 length is 15 residues. CDR3 bases: TGTGCCAGCTCACCATTTACCAACCCCCCACGGGAGCAGTTCTTC. It yields the protein CASSPFTNPPREQFF.

The chain has TRBV29-1 and TRBJ2-1; 10 positions match TRBD2. This CDR3 is built from 14 residues. J lost 7 bases, V lost 6 bases, and 9 bases had no gene match. The V gene's germline CDR1 is SQVTM and CDR2 ANQGSEA. CDR3 in amino acids: CSVQRTSGVNEQFF. For the CDR3, the DNA is TGCAGCGTCCAAAGGACTAGCGGCGTGAATGAGCAGTTCTTC.

The chain combines TRBV7-2 with TRBJ1-1, with 7 bases lining up with TRBD1. The ends lost 3 bases at V and 2 bases at J; junction bases unmatched: 12. Per germline, CDR1 SGHTA and CDR2 FQGNSA. The CDR3 runs to 17 residues. CDR3 DNA sequence: TGTGCCAGCAGCTTGGCCTCCTCGGGACAGCCCAACACTGAAGCTTTCTTT. Residues: CASSLASSGQPNTEAFF.

The rearrangement joins TRBV5-6 to TRBJ2-7; possibly TRBD1 for D (6 bases). Trimming stripped 2 bases from V and 9 bases from J, with 24 bases between. CDR1 SGHDT and CDR2 YYEEEE come from the germline V gene. This CDR3 region has 16 residues. This CDR3 is CASSLRSGQYSYPQYF. In nucleotides, the CDR3 is TGTGCCAGCAGCTTAAGGTCGGGACAATATTCCTACCCGCAGTACTTC.

J is TRBJ2-2 and V is TRBV29-1, with D possibly TRBD1 on 6 matching bases. The CDR3 has 13 residues. Trimming took 7 bases from V and 2 from J, leaving 11 bases between them. Germline CDR1 is SQVTM and CDR2 is ANQGSEA. CDR3: CSGGQINTGELFF. CDR3 in DNA: TGCAGCGGGGGACAAATTAACACCGGGGAGCTGTTTTTT.

The chain employs TRBV19 and TRBJ2-7; no clear D. With 6 bases removed from V and 2 bases from J, the gap between germline ends came to 14 bases. Germline assignment: CDR1 LNHDA and CDR2 SQIVND (reference sequence). The CDR3 runs 14 residues. CDR3: CASRNPSPPYEQYV. CDR3 nucleotides: TGTGCCAGTAGGAACCCTAGTCCCCCCTACGAGCAGTACGTC.

The V and J genes are TRBV5-6 and TRBJ2-5; D is perhaps TRBD2 (5 bases). Trimming cost V 3 bases and J 5 bases, with 8 bases left between them. Germline CDR1 is SGHDT and CDR2 is YYEEEE. CDR3 length: 12 amino acids. This CDR3 is CASSWVAETQYF. In nucleotides, the CDR3 is TGTGCCAGCAGCTGGGTAGCGGAGACCCAGTACTTC.

The CDR3 here is CASSSHITSGANVLTF. The CDR3 coding sequence is TGTGCCAGTAGTTCCCACATAACCTCCGGGGCCAACGTCCTGACTTTC. The genes are TRBV19 and TRBJ2-6; no firm D call. The V end was cut by 5 bases, the J end by 4 bases, with 15 bases between. Germline CDR1 is LNHDA and CDR2 is SQIVND (reference sequence). The CDR3 totals 16 residues.

The chain couples TRBV27 to TRBJ2-2, with 12 bases aligning to TRBD1. J lost 7 bases, V lost 0 bases, and 3 bases had no gene match. The CDR3 length is 16 residues. Germline CDR1 reads MNHEY; CDR2 reads SMNVEV (reference sequence). The CDR3 region is CASSLSGQGAYGELFF. The CDR3 DNA reads as TGTGCCAGCAGTTTATCGGGACAGGGGGCCTACGGGGAGCTGTTTTTT.

The rearrangement links TRBV9 to TRBJ2-1; 10 bases match TRBD2. The CDR3 spans 17 residues. The V gene end was trimmed by 3 bases and the J gene end by 0 bases; junction bases not matched to a gene: 6. CDR1 is SGDLS and CDR2 is YYNGEE in the germline V gene. CDR3 region: CASSALAGDPSYNEQFF. DNA for the CDR3: TGTGCCAGCAGCGCCCTAGCGGGGGACCCCTCCTACAATGAGCAGTTCTTC.

V gene TRBV4-3 combines with J gene TRBJ2-3, with TRBD2 identical over 7 bases. With 2 bases clipped from V and 2 bases from J, the junction kept 4 bases outside the gene matches. In germline, CDR1 is LGHNA, CDR2 YSLEER. The CDR3 is made up of 15 amino acids. In DNA, the CDR3 is TGCGCCAGCAGCCAAATCAGCGGGGCCACAGATACGCAGTATTTT. This codes for CASSQISGATDTQYF.

The V and J genes are TRBV9 and TRBJ2-7; TRBD2 aligns across 12 bases. Germline V CDR1 and CDR2: SGDLS, YYNGEE. The CDR3 has 16 residues. The V gene end was trimmed by 4 bases and the J gene end by 4 bases; junction bases not matched to a gene: 9. CDR3: CASSSNPGLAGYEQYV. The CDR3 DNA is TGTGCCAGCAGCTCAAATCCGGGACTAGCGGGTTACGAGCAGTACGTC.

This chain links TRBV27 with TRBJ2-2; 9 positions agree with TRBD2. The CDR3 spans 17 residues. Germline CDR1 reads MNHEY; CDR2 reads SMNVEV (reference sequence). The V gene end was trimmed by 4 bases and the J gene end by 7 bases; junction bases not matched to a gene: 13. In nucleotides, the CDR3 is TGTGCCAGCAGTTCCGATAGCGGGAGAGGCACGGGCGGGGAGCTGTTTTTT. It specifies CASSSDSGRGTGGELFF.

This clone was counted a single time. The chain has TRBV28 and TRBJ2-1, with 12 bases lining up with TRBD1. The CDR3 is made up of 20 amino acids. Trimming removed 5 bases from V and 0 bases from J; junction bases left unmatched: 14. Germline V lookup: CDR1 MDHEN, CDR2 SYDVKM. CDR3 DNA sequence: TGTGCCAGCAGTGCCCCCGGGACAGGGGGCTTTCCCAGCTCCTACAATGAGCAGTTCTTC. Translated: CASSAPGTGGFPSSYNEQFF.

In this sample, this clone turned up a few times. The chain employs TRBV7-9 and TRBJ1-6; 7 bases are shared with TRBD1. Germline V CDR1 and CDR2: SEHNR, FQNEAQ (reference sequence). CDR3 length: 14 amino acids. The V segment lost 6 bases and the J segment 10 bases; nucleotides outside the gene matches: 9. The chain's CDR3 is CASSTGTDGSPLHF. The CDR3 DNA reads TGTGCCAGCAGTACCGGGACAGACGGGTCACCCCTCCACTTT.

The V and J genes are TRBV19 and TRBJ1-1; no clear D gene. The CDR3 loop spans 13 amino acids. V dropped 3 bases and J dropped 1 base, with 6 bases sitting between them. The germline V gene has CDR1 LNHDA and CDR2 SQIVND (reference sequence). As DNA, the CDR3 is TGTGCCAGTAGTATTGGAGGGAACACTGAAGCTTTCTTT. It is translated as CASSIGGNTEAFF. Together with reference TRBV19 and TRBJ1-1, the CDR3 gives the full variable domain: DGGITQSPKYLFRKEGQNVTLSCEQNLNHDAMYWYRQDPGQGLRLIYYSQIVNDFQKGDIAEGYSVSREKKESFPLTVTSAQKNPTAFYLCASSIGGNTEAFFGQGTRLTVV.

This clone was observed a handful of times. The chain joins TRBV7-6 to TRBJ2-4; 12 bases align to TRBD1. V was clipped by 5 bases and J by 8 bases; unmatched bases: 7. In germline, CDR1 is SGHVS, CDR2 FNYEAQ. This CDR3 has 15 residues. The CDR3 reads CASSIGTGGADIQYF. The CDR3 DNA is TGTGCCAGCAGCATAGGGACAGGGGGCGCGGACATTCAGTACTTC.

This clone was seen only once. This chain links TRBV6-5 with TRBJ2-1, with D possibly being TRBD2 (5 bases). This CDR3 has 14 residues. The V gene lost 4 bases and the J gene lost 6 bases, with 13 bases spanning the gap. Germline values: CDR1 MNHEY, CDR2 SVGAGI. Here the CDR3 DNA reads TGTGCCAGCAGTTTCCCCGGACTTCGCAATGAGCAGTTCTTC. Translation: CASSFPGLRNEQFF.

The chain has TRBV7-9 and TRBJ1-1, with 11 bases matching TRBD1. The CDR3 has 16 amino acids. The V gene end was trimmed by 3 bases and the J gene end by 1 base; junction bases not matched to a gene: 4. The germline gives CDR1 SEHNR, CDR2 FQNEAQ (reference sequence). The CDR3 DNA reads as TGTGCCAGCAGCTTGCGGGGACAGGGGGGGAACACTGAAGCTTTCTTT. Translating gives CASSLRGQGGNTEAFF. Based on the CDR3 plus reference TRBV7-9 and TRBJ1-1, the full variable domain is DTGVSQNPRHKITKRGQNVTFRCDPISEHNRLYWYRQTLGQGPEFLTYFQNEAQLEKSRLLSDRFSAERPKGSFSTLEIQRTEQGDSAMYLCASSLRGQGGNTEAFFGQGTRLTVV.

The genes are TRBV7-2 and TRBJ2-7; D may be TRBD1 (5 bases). Germline CDR1 is SGHTA and CDR2 is FQGNSA. V was pared by 4 bases and J by 4 bases, with 11 bases between. The CDR3 is 13 amino acids. CDR3 nucleotide sequence: TGTGCCAGCAGCTCGGACACAGGATACGAGCAGTACGTC. Translated, it gives CASSSDTGYEQYV.

This clone was observed a few times. CDR3 sequence (DNA): TGTGCCAGCAGCCAAGAGTGGGGATGGGCCAGGGGGCAAGAGACCCAGTACTTC. Translating it yields CASSQEWGWARGQETQYF. The J gene is TRBJ2-5, the V gene TRBV3-1 (or the pseudogene TRBV3-2); 7 bases match TRBD1. CDR3 length: 18 residues. Germline V gene data show CDR1 as LGHDT and CDR2 as YNNKEL (reference sequence). Trimming removed 0 bases from V and 2 bases from J; junction bases left unmatched: 12.

This chain links TRBV13 with TRBJ1-1, with D maybe TRBD1 (6 bases). Germline V CDR1 and CDR2: PRHDT, FYEKMQ (reference sequence). Deletions cut 4 bases from V and 5 bases from J, with 14 bases between. The CDR3 has 14 residues. The DNA for the CDR3 is TGTGCCAGCAGCTCCGGACAGCGTCTAACTGAAGCTTTCTTT. This gives the protein CASSSGQRLTEAFF.

The V and J genes are TRBV7-8 and TRBJ2-1; 16 bases fit TRBD2. CDR1 and CDR2 from the germline V gene are SGHVS and FQNEAQ. The CDR3 loop spans 18 amino acids. The V and J ends lost 4 bases and 2 bases, in that order; junction bases with no gene match: 5. The CDR3 DNA follows: TGTGCCAGCAGCTCTCCGGGACTAGCGGGGGGGGCCTACAATGAGCAGTTCTTC. Translating gives CASSSPGLAGGAYNEQFF.

The chain links TRBV6-1 to TRBJ2-1, with 10 nucleotides matching TRBD2. The germline V gene has CDR1 MNHNS and CDR2 SASEGT. The CDR3 is made up of 16 amino acids. V shed 2 bases and J 8 bases; nucleotides not matched to a gene: 9. The CDR3 DNA is TGTGCCAGCAGTGAATCTCCTAGCGGGGGTTTCTATGAGCAGTTCTTC. As protein: CASSESPSGGFYEQFF.

The rearrangement links TRBV4-3 to TRBJ2-7, with TRBD1 matching over 8 bases. Germline V gene sequence: CDR1 LGHNA, CDR2 YSLEER. V lost 4 bases, J lost 6 bases, and 8 bases stayed unmatched. This CDR3 comprises 14 residues. CDR3 sequence: CASSPTGQGFEQYF. The CDR3 DNA reads as TGCGCCAGCAGCCCGACTGGACAGGGTTTCGAGCAGTACTTC.

The chain employs TRBV20-1 and TRBJ2-3; D remains ambiguous. The CDR3 has 10 residues. V dropped 6 bases and J dropped 5 bases, with 6 bases sitting between them. Germline assignment: CDR1 DFQATT and CDR2 SNEGSKA (reference sequence). The CDR3 loop is CSAQKDTQYF. The CDR3 DNA reads TGCAGTGCCCAGAAAGATACGCAGTATTTT.

This clone was recorded a few times. This likely came from a read error, as a far larger clone is one base away. Other DNA sequences in this specimen translate into the identical CDR3. This chain connects TRBV7-9 to TRBJ1-1, with D maybe TRBD1 (5 bases). The V gene's germline CDR1 is SEHNR and CDR2 FQNEAQ (reference sequence). Trimming left V 5 bases short and J 7 bases short, with 11 bases between. The CDR3 loop spans 12 amino acids. This CDR3 reads CASSLGGVEAFF. In DNA form, the CDR3 reads TGTGCCAGCAGCCTGGGGGGGGTTGAAGCTTTCTTT.

Details on this clone: At one of its ends the junction is not consistent with the germline gene, which may arise from a read error. The V gene is TRBV2, the J gene TRBJ1-1, with 8 bases that match TRBD1. The V gene's germline CDR1 is SNHLY and CDR2 FYNNEI. The length of the CDR3 is 10 residues. CDR3 sequence reads: CASRQGVMGF. As DNA, the CDR3 is TGTGCCAGCAGACAGGGGGTGATGGGGTTT. Filled out from reference TRBV2 and TRBJ1-1, the complete variable domain reads EPEVTQTPSHQVTQMGQEVILRCVPISNHLYFYWYRQILGQKVEFLVSFYNNEISEKSEIFDDQFSVERPDGSNFTLKIRSTKLEDSAMYFCASRQGVMGFGQGTRLTVV.

Turning to this clone: At one of its ends the junction is not consistent with the germline gene, which may arise from a read error. V gene TRBV2 combines with J gene TRBJ2-7; no clear D. Germline V gene data show CDR1 as SNHLY and CDR2 as FYNNEI. The length of the CDR3 is 12 residues. CDR3: CASSFSSHEQYF. The CDR3 DNA sequence: TGTGCCAGCAGTTTTAGCTCCCACGAGCAGTACTTC.

The chain has TRBV20-1 and TRBJ1-1, with 7 bases fitting TRBD1. Germline CDR1 and CDR2: DFQATT and SNEGSKA (reference sequence). This CDR3 is built from 11 residues. Losses at the gene ends were 6 bases for V and 6 bases for J; bases not matched to a gene: 4. CDR3 nucleotides: TGCAGTGCAATCGGGACAGCTGAAGCTTTCTTT. Translation gives CSAIGTAEAFF.